This T cell receptor (beta chain) was obtained from a study of shared clonotypes between healthy human individuals. Study-level results: Lower generation probabilities were found for non-shared clonotypes than for those shared by all four donors. Represented diversity, genetic and exposure-history alike, was limited by few donors.

TCRdb's table, derived via immunoSEQ multiplex PCR, lists solely in-frame clones and lacks some. The repertoire holds approximately 1,000,000 clones, with more than 75% as singletons. V lost 0 bases, J lost 1 base, and 10 bases lay in between. CDR1 SGHRS and CDR2 YFSETQ come from the germline V gene. The CDR3 runs 15 residues. For this clone: Its cognate antigen is unknown.

Healthy HIV-negative adults without recent acute infections or vaccinations served as donors. The receptor was isolated from a man aged 18 to 30 in good health. Some clones in this sample may be carry-over from other donors' samples. The specimen was memory CD4+ T cells from PBMCs. Documented subset: CD45RA-negative fraction. V and J are TRBV5-1 and TRBJ1-1; weak D call: TRBD1 (5 bases). Written as DNA, the CDR3 is TGCGCCAGCAGCTTGGAAGACAGACCGAACACTGAAGCTTTCTTT. It specifies CASSLEDRPNTEAFF.